The 24 T cell receptor beta chains in this list originate from one sample, sequenced in a study of radiation and T cells in renal cell carcinoma. Time point of the sample: blood 2 weeks post-SBRT. The sample's treatment: 15 Gy SBRT to primary tumor, nephrectomy 4 weeks later. Assay used: immunoSEQ multiplex PCR; TCRdb lists only in-frame clones, some missing. The table records around 60,000 clones, around 76% of them present only once. The sample here was blood, taken from a patient whose treatment included radiotherapy and nephrectomy. All receptors derive from a man between 60 and 75 years old with renal cell carcinoma.

This rearrangement joins TRBV5-1 to TRBJ2-4; the match to TRBD1 covers 8 bases. Trimming cost V 4 bases and J 7 bases; bases outside gene matches: 10. This CDR3 region has 15 residues. Looked up from germline, CDR1 is SGHRS and CDR2 is YFSETQ. The chain's CDR3 is CASSIAGGAGNIQYF. The DNA of the CDR3 is TGCGCCAGCAGCATCGCAGGGGGCGCGGGGAACATTCAGTACTTC.

The genes are TRBV5-6 and TRBJ1-2; tentative D call: TRBD1 (6 bases). Germline CDR1 and CDR2: SGHDT and YYEEEE. V dropped 4 bases and J dropped 4 bases, with 17 bases sitting between them. The CDR3 has 15 amino acids. This chain's CDR3 is CASSPTGHFGYGYTF. Written as DNA, the CDR3 is TGTGCCAGCAGCCCCACGGGACATTTCGGCTATGGCTACACCTTC. The full variable domain, in which reference TRBV5-6 and TRBJ1-2 provide the parts outside the CDR3, is DAGVTQSPTHLIKTRGQQVTLRCSPKSGHDTVSWYQQALGQGPQFIFQYYEEEERQRGNFPDRFSGHQFPNYSSELNVNALLLGDSALYLCASSPTGHFGYGYTFGSGTRLTVV.

The J gene is TRBJ2-1, the V gene TRBV5-1; 10 bases are a match to TRBD1. The CDR3 consists of 16 residues. The trim removed 5 bases at V and 6 bases at J, leaving 11 bases unmatched. Germline V lookup: CDR1 SGHRS, CDR2 YFSETQ. In DNA form, the CDR3 reads TGCGCCAGCAGGTCCCCGATGGGACAGGGGATCAATGAGCAGTTCTTC. It translates to CASRSPMGQGINEQFF.

The genes are TRBV4-3 and TRBJ1-5; D is possibly TRBD1 (5 bases). The V gene's germline CDR1 is LGHNA and CDR2 YSLEER. This CDR3 spans 15 amino acids. V was pared by 0 bases and J by 2 bases, with 8 bases between. CDR3 DNA: TGCGCCAGCAGCCAAGATCAAGGGGGCAATCAGCCCCAGCATTTT. Translation gives CASSQDQGGNQPQHF.

The rearrangement joins TRBV27 to TRBJ2-2; D not certain. V gave up 9 bases and J gave up 0 bases, with 8 bases separating them. CDR1 and CDR2 from the germline V gene are MNHEY and SMNVEV (reference sequence). The CDR3 spans 13 residues. CDR3 protein: CASMYTNTGELFF. The DNA of the CDR3 is TGTGCCAGTATGTATACGAACACCGGGGAGCTGTTTTTT.

This clone was counted a single time. This chain links TRBV15 with TRBJ1-4, with 8 bases identical to TRBD1. The CDR3 has 18 residues. CDR1 is LNHNV and CDR2 is YYDKDF in the germline V gene (reference sequence). V gave up 1 base and J gave up 1 base; unmatched junction bases: 8. DNA of the CDR3: TGTGCCACCAGCAGAGGATCCGGGACAGGCCTAACTAATGAAAAACTGTTTTTT. Translation gives CATSRGSGTGLTNEKLFF.

The V gene is TRBV11-2, the J gene TRBJ1-6, with a weak D call TRBD1 (5 bases). This CDR3 has 15 residues. Germline V lookup: CDR1 SGHAT, CDR2 FQNNGV. V was cut by 3 bases and J by 10 bases, with 16 bases left in between. DNA for the CDR3: TGTGCCAGCAGCTTCGTGCAGGGATCGGGGTCACCCCTCCACTTT. Residues: CASSFVQGSGSPLHF.

This chain uses TRBV5-4 with TRBJ2-7; D may correspond to TRBD1 or TRBD2 (5 bases each). The CDR3 totals 14 residues. Germline V gene lookup returns CDR1 SGHNT and CDR2 YYREEE (reference sequence). V lost 3 bases and J lost 7, with 17 bases in between. The CDR3 loop is CASSSKTGTVEQYV. The CDR3 DNA reads TGTGCCAGCAGCTCCAAGACCGGGACGGTTGAGCAGTACGTC.

The chain combines TRBV5-1 with TRBJ2-5; 8 bases fit TRBD1. The germline V gene encodes CDR1 SGHRS and CDR2 YFSETQ. V trimming: 0 bases; J trimming: 7 bases; junction bases outside the gene matches: 8. This CDR3 contains 15 residues. CDR3 DNA sequence: TGCGCCAGCAGCTTGGGTCAGGGGGCTCCCGGGACCCAGTACTTC. It encodes CASSLGQGAPGTQYF.

This clone turned up a few times. The chain recombines TRBV19 with TRBJ2-2; TRBD2 agrees at 8 bases. Germline values: CDR1 LNHDA, CDR2 SQIVND (reference sequence). This CDR3 comprises 17 residues. The junction had 9 bases not matched to a gene; V was cut back by 4 bases and J by 2 bases. CDR3 in amino acids: CASSSSGSGVNTGELFF. For the CDR3, the DNA is TGTGCCAGTAGTAGCTCGGGTAGCGGGGTAAACACCGGGGAGCTGTTTTTT.

This clone has only one observation. The J gene is TRBJ1-4, the V gene TRBV7-9; maybe TRBD1 (5 bases). In germline, CDR1 is SEHNR, CDR2 FQNEAQ (reference sequence). V lost 6 bases, J lost 8 bases, and 13 bases lay in between. The CDR3 has 13 amino acids. CDR3 loop: CASSNRGVEKLFF. In nucleotides, the CDR3 is TGTGCCAGCAGTAACCGGGGGGTGGAAAAACTGTTTTTT. Full variable domain (rest looked up from reference TRBV7-9 and TRBJ1-4): DTGVSQNPRHKITKRGQNVTFRCDPISEHNRLYWYRQTLGQGPEFLTYFQNEAQLEKSRLLSDRFSAERPKGSFSTLEIQRTEQGDSAMYLCASSNRGVEKLFFGSGTQLSVL.

This clone was seen once. CDR3 in amino acids: CASSDGGANTGELFF. CDR3 bases: TGCGCCAGCAGTGACGGGGGGGCGAACACCGGGGAGCTGTTTTTT. The chain has TRBV10-1 and TRBJ2-2; 8 bases agree with TRBD2. The CDR3 contains 15 residues. Germline CDR1 is WNHNN and CDR2 is SYGVQD (reference sequence). Trimming took 3 bases from V and 0 from J; bases not matched to a gene: 0.

The chain is built from TRBV19 and TRBJ2-5, with 12 bases lining up with TRBD2. The CDR3 loop spans 13 amino acids. The germline gives CDR1 LNHDA, CDR2 SQIVND (reference sequence). V was pared by 7 bases and J by 4 bases, with 1 base of the junction left unmatched. This chain's CDR3 is CASKLAGGETQYF. The DNA of the CDR3 is TGTGCCAGTAAACTAGCGGGGGGAGAGACCCAGTACTTC.

This chain joins TRBV12-5 and TRBJ2-7; no reliable D call. In germline, CDR1 is LGHNT, CDR2 FRNRAP. The CDR3 covers 11 residues. V lost 7 bases and J lost 1, with 5 bases in between. The CDR3 coding sequence is TGTGCTAGTGCCCTGTCCTACGAGCAGTACTTC. It translates to CASALSYEQYF.

V is TRBV7-9 and J is TRBJ1-5; D is unresolved. V lost 1 base and J 5 bases, leaving 12 bases between the germline ends. The CDR3 spans 15 residues. CDR1 is SEHNR, CDR2 FQNEAQ, per germline (reference sequence). CDR3 protein: CASSLEGLRDQPQHF. The CDR3 DNA follows: TGTGCCAGCAGCTTAGAGGGCCTGCGCGATCAGCCCCAGCATTTT.

This clone showed up just once. The chain uses TRBV27 and TRBJ2-1; 7 bases are a match to TRBD1. Germline V gives CDR1 MNHEY, CDR2 SMNVEV (reference sequence). J lost 0 bases, V lost 6 bases, and 5 bases had no gene match. The CDR3 totals 15 residues. Here the CDR3 reads CASRKTGSSYNEQFF. CDR3 DNA: TGTGCCAGCAGGAAGACAGGGAGCTCCTACAATGAGCAGTTCTTC.

This clone was counted only a few times. J is TRBJ2-2 and V is TRBV25-1; the D gene is possibly TRBD1 (5 bases). Germline CDR1 is MGHDK and CDR2 is SYGVNS. This CDR3 is built from 17 residues. The V gene lost 5 bases and the J gene lost 1 base, with 17 bases spanning the gap. The CDR3 loop is CASSRTRQLRNTGELFF. The CDR3 DNA reads as TGTGCCAGCAGTAGGACCCGACAGCTTCGGAACACCGGGGAGCTGTTTTTT. Variable domain in full (rest from reference TRBV25-1 and TRBJ2-2): EADIYQTPRYLVIGTGKKITLECSQTMGHDKMYWYQQDPGMELHLIHYSYGVNSTEKGDLSSESTVSRIRTEHFPLTLESARPSHTSQYLCASSRTRQLRNTGELFFGEGSRLTVL.

The chain has TRBV19 and TRBJ2-3; perhaps TRBD2 as D (6 bases). This CDR3 contains 13 residues. Trimming stripped 10 bases from V and 9 bases from J, with 20 bases between. CDR1 is LNHDA and CDR2 is SQIVND in the germline V gene (reference sequence). As DNA, the CDR3 is TGTGCCACCACCAAGGCGGGGACGGCCACGCAGTATTTT. This gives the protein CATTKAGTATQYF.

The chain employs TRBV5-5 and TRBJ1-4, with 9 nucleotides matching TRBD1. Trimming took 4 bases from V and 8 from J; bases not matched to a gene: 15. Germline CDR1 and CDR2: SGHKS and YYEKEE (reference sequence). The CDR3 consists of 17 residues. CDR3 nucleotide sequence: TGTGCCAGCAGCGCTTCCCGGGACAGGGATATCGACGAAAAACTGTTTTTT. Amino acid sequence: CASSASRDRDIDEKLFF.

This clone is a singleton in its sample. The genes are TRBV9 and TRBJ2-3; 7 bases match TRBD2. The CDR3 totals 16 residues. The V gene end was trimmed by 0 bases and the J gene end by 4 bases; junction bases not matched to a gene: 8. Germline V gene sequence: CDR1 SGDLS, CDR2 YYNGEE. The CDR3: CASSVVGGTTPDTQYF. The CDR3 DNA follows: TGTGCCAGCAGCGTAGTGGGTGGGACTACTCCAGATACGCAGTATTTT.

This rearrangement joins TRBV7-9 to TRBJ2-1; perhaps TRBD2 as D (6 bases). The germline gives CDR1 SEHNR, CDR2 FQNEAQ (reference sequence). This CDR3 is 15 amino acids long. Trimming shortened V by 5 bases and J by 4 bases, and 15 bases separated the two germline ends. As DNA, the CDR3 is TGTGCCAGCAGCCCGAAAGGCGGGAAATACAATGAGCAGTTCTTC. Protein product: CASSPKGGKYNEQFF.

This clone was detected once. The rearrangement links TRBV6-5 to TRBJ1-2; D not certain. The CDR3 has 12 residues. CDR1 and CDR2 from the germline V gene are MNHEY and SVGAGI. V was shortened by 6 bases and J by 2 bases, with 7 bases between the two germline ends. CDR3 sequence (DNA): TGTGCCAGCAGGGACGGAAACTATGGCTACACCTTC. It yields the protein CASRDGNYGYTF.

The chain combines TRBV29-1 with TRBJ2-3, with 10 bases matching TRBD2. Germline CDR1 and CDR2: SQVTM and ANQGSEA. V lost 6 bases to trimming and J lost 1 base; unmatched junction nucleotides: 1. The CDR3 totals 13 residues. Here the CDR3 reads CSVSGGGTDTQYF. The CDR3 DNA sequence: TGCAGCGTGAGCGGGGGGGGCACAGATACGCAGTATTTT.

In this sample, this clone turned up a few times. The rearrangement uses TRBV5-1 and TRBJ1-2, with D possibly being TRBD1 (6 bases). V was clipped by 5 bases and J by 2 bases, with 10 bases between them. The CDR3 consists of 13 residues. In germline, CDR1 is SGHRS, CDR2 YFSETQ. In DNA, the CDR3 is TGCGCCAGCAGAGGGGGATACAACTATGGCTACACCTTC. Amino acid sequence: CASRGGYNYGYTF.